This T cell receptor beta chain was recovered during a study of long-term antiretroviral therapy in people with HIV. The CDR3 totals 17 residues. V shed 3 bases and J 4 bases; nucleotides not matched to a gene: 11. In germline, CDR1 is LGHNT, CDR2 FRNRAP. This was the immunoSEQ v3.0 assay at survey level. Sequencing was performed with immunoSEQ multiplex PCR; in TCRdb, only in-frame clones are kept and a portion is missing. In the table there are more than 35,000 clones, just under 95% of which are singletons. The chain combines TRBV12-5 with TRBJ1-2, with 10 bases identical to TRBD1. This specimen consisted of unsorted PBMCs, obtained 4.1 years after starting antiretroviral therapy. This clonotype originated in a woman aged 50 to 65 with HIV. The CDR3 region has the DNA TGTGCTAGTGGTTTCGACGCCGGGACAGGGGACACCTATGGCTACACCTTC. Translating it yields CASGFDAGTGDTYGYTF.